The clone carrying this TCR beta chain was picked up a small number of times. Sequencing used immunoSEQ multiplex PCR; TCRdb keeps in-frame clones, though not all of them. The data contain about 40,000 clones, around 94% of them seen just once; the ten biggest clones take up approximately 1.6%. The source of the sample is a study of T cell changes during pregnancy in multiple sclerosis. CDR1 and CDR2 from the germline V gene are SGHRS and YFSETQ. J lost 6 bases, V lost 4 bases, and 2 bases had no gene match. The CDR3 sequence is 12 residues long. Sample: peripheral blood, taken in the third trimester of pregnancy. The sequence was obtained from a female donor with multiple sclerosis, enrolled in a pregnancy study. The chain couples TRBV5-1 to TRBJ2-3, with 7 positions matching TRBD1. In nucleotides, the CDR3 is TGCGCCAGCAGCCAGGACAGGGATACGCAGTATTTT. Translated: CASSQDRDTQYF.